This T cell receptor beta chain was identified during a study of OX40 agonist ivuxolimab in advanced cancers. Study-level background: The patients' treatment was ivuxolimab, an agonistic anti-OX40 (CD134) antibody. Under the entry rules, prior anti-PD-1, anti-PD-L1 or anti-CTLA-4 therapy was allowed, and roughly 43% had some. Study conclusions and caveats: Also showing low normalized T-cell clonal expansion were some of the nonresponders. The specificity for antigen of the expanded peripheral T cells was not determined.

Germline values: CDR1 MNHEY, CDR2 SVGAGI. The CDR3 is 13 amino acids. The ends lost 6 bases at V and 7 bases at J; junction bases unmatched: 2. Comments on this clone: Its matching antigen is unknown.

The protocol was immunoSEQ multiplex PCR, while the TCRdb copy is restricted to in-frame clones and leaves out a portion. The data contain under 80,000 clones, approximately 82% of them seen just once; the ten biggest clones take up 4.5% to 6%. The sequence was collected from an adult with an advanced solid tumor such as melanoma, head and neck, liver or kidney cancer. The chain uses TRBV6-5 and TRBJ1-6; 8 bases map to TRBD1. The specimen was CD4+ or CD8+ T cells sorted from blood, collected in a trial of the OX40 agonist ivuxolimab. CDR3 loop: CASRRTGNSPLHF. CDR3 DNA: TGTGCCAGCAGAAGGACAGGGAATTCACCCCTCCACTTT.